This T cell receptor beta chain was obtained from a study of shared clonotypes between healthy human individuals. Some clones are missing from TCRdb's copy, which holds only in-frame ones; the method was immunoSEQ multiplex PCR. The table shows about 1.5 million clones, with 95% to 99% occurring only once. Study outcomes and limitations: Sequencing of the sorted subsets was shown by rarefaction to be incomplete despite large depth.

As concerns this clone: Its antigen is still unknown.

J was trimmed by 4 bases and V by 3 bases; bases with no gene match: 6. Germline CDR1 reads SGHRS; CDR2 reads YFSETQ. CDR3 length: 16 amino acids. The clonotype comes from a young man in good health. V is TRBV5-1 and J is TRBJ2-7; 14 bases are shared with TRBD2. The specimen sequenced was naive CD4+ T cells sorted from blood. As for subset: CD45RA+ positively selected. CDR3 loop: CASSWGTSGRLYEQYF. DNA for the CDR3: TGCGCCAGCAGCTGGGGGACTAGCGGGAGATTGTACGAGCAGTACTTC. The entire variable domain, with the rest obtained from reference TRBV5-1 and TRBJ2-7, is as follows: KAGVTQTPRYLIKTRGQQVTLSCSPISGHRSVSWYQQTPGQGLQFLFEYFSETQRNKGNFPGRFSGRQFSNSRSEMNVSTLELGDSALYLCASSWGTSGRLYEQYFGPGTRLTVT.